The 15 T cell receptor beta chains presented below share a single source sample, sequenced in a study of technical replicates of blood from several donors. The data were produced by immunoSEQ multiplex PCR, yet TCRdb's version contains in-frame clones alone and is incomplete. The repertoire holds some 14,000 clones, with roughly 80% as singletons. The sequenced sample consisted of PBMCs. These receptors were obtained from a human donor in good health.

This clone has only a few counts. The V gene is TRBV7-9, the J gene TRBJ1-1; 11 bases agree with TRBD1. Per germline, CDR1 SEHNR and CDR2 FQNEAQ (reference sequence). Losses at the gene ends were 5 bases for V and 6 bases for J; bases not matched to a gene: 5. The length of the CDR3 is 14 residues. CDR3 residues: CASSPGQGASEAFF. The CDR3 bases are TGTGCCAGCAGCCCCGGACAGGGGGCCTCTGAAGCTTTCTTT.

As for this clone: One end of the junction fails to match germline, which may point to a read error. J is TRBJ1-5 and V is TRBV23-1; the match to TRBD1 covers 9 bases. TRBV23-1 is annotated as an ORF whose role is uncertain. The CDR3 loop spans 19 amino acids. CDR3 loop: CASTQGEGTGYPPDQPQHF. The CDR3 coding sequence is TGCGCCAGCACTCAAGGGGAAGGGACAGGGTACCCTCCCGATCAGCCCCAGCATTTT.

The V gene is TRBV7-9, the J gene TRBJ2-7, with D perhaps matching TRBD2 (5 bases). V was shortened by 8 bases and J by 1 base, with 21 bases between the two germline ends. The CDR3 is made up of 16 amino acids. CDR1 is SEHNR and CDR2 is FQNEAQ in the germline V gene (reference sequence). The CDR3 is CASLGSGGKLSYEQYF. The CDR3 bases are TGTGCCAGCCTGGGATCTGGAGGAAAACTTTCCTACGAGCAGTACTTC.

V is TRBV28 and J is TRBJ2-5; D gene unclear. CDR1 and CDR2 (germline): MDHEN, SYDVKM. CDR3 length equals 13 residues. Trimming pared 5 bases from V and 1 base from J, leaving 8 bases between. This CDR3 reads CASSLRFQETQYF. DNA for the CDR3: TGTGCCAGCAGTCTCAGGTTCCAAGAGACCCAGTACTTC.

The genes are TRBV7-9 and TRBJ2-3, with 9 bases that match TRBD1. The CDR3 has 15 residues. V gave up 4 bases and J gave up 1 base; unmatched junction bases: 3. Per the germline V gene, CDR1 is SEHNR and CDR2 is FQNEAQ (reference sequence). CDR3 DNA: TGTGCCAGCAGCTCGGGACAGGGTGGCACAGATACGCAGTATTTT. It encodes CASSSGQGGTDTQYF.

CDR3 bases: TGCGCCAGCAGCTTGAACCGAAGGAGCTATGGCTACACCTTC. Translated, it gives CASSLNRRSYGYTF. The chain joins TRBV5-1 to TRBJ1-2; D is uncertain. The germline V gene has CDR1 SGHRS and CDR2 YFSETQ. The CDR3 contains 14 residues. V was shortened by 1 base and J by 4 bases, with 11 bases between the two germline ends.

The chain has TRBV30 and TRBJ2-7; tentatively, D is TRBD1 (5 bases). Germline lookup yields CDR1 GTSNPN and CDR2 SVGIG (reference sequence). The V end was cut by 0 bases, the J end by 4 bases, with 13 bases between. The CDR3 loop spans 14 amino acids. The CDR3 DNA reads as TGTGCCTGGAGTGTTAATATAGACAGTTACGAGCAGTACTTC. The encoded protein is CAWSVNIDSYEQYF.

The gene calls are TRBV18 and TRBJ1-4; no reliable D call. Trimming left V 0 bases short and J 8 bases short, with 19 bases between. This CDR3 spans 17 amino acids. The germline V gene encodes CDR1 KGHSH and CDR2 LQKENI. CDR3 in DNA: TGTGCCAGCTCACCACCGGGAAGTGAGGGCCGAGGGGAAAAACTGTTTTTT. Translating it yields CASSPPGSEGRGEKLFF.

This chain joins TRBV5-6 and TRBJ1-4, with 9 nucleotides matching TRBD1. V trimming: 1 base; J trimming: 6 bases; junction bases outside the gene matches: 4. The CDR3 has 15 residues. Germline CDR1 and CDR2: SGHDT and YYEEEE. CDR3 DNA: TGTGCCAGCAGCTTGACCGGGACAGGGTATGAAAAACTGTTTTTT. Its protein product is CASSLTGTGYEKLFF.

This clone was seen only a few times. J is TRBJ1-1 and V is TRBV6-1, with 7 nucleotides matching TRBD1. Germline CDR1 and CDR2: MNHNS and SASEGT. The CDR3 sequence is 13 residues long. Trimming cost V 7 bases and J 1 base; bases outside gene matches: 3. For the CDR3, the DNA is TGTGCCAGCACCCGGGACAGGAACACTGAAGCTTTCTTT. Translated: CASTRDRNTEAFF.

This chain connects TRBV5-1 to TRBJ1-1; D not resolved. Germline V gene sequence: CDR1 SGHRS, CDR2 YFSETQ. V lost 4 bases, J lost 4 bases, and 17 bases lay in between. This CDR3 is 15 amino acids long. The CDR3 loop is CASSPQHGDGTEAFF. The CDR3 DNA reads as TGCGCCAGCAGCCCACAACACGGGGATGGCACTGAAGCTTTCTTT.

The V and J genes are TRBV7-2 and TRBJ2-1; TRBD1 is a possible D gene (5 bases). CDR1 SGHTA and CDR2 FQGNSA come from the germline V gene. The V gene lost 0 bases and the J gene lost 0 bases, with 9 bases spanning the gap. The CDR3 runs 16 residues. The CDR3 DNA reads TGTGCCAGCAGCTTAGCCAGGGTGGTCTCCTACAATGAGCAGTTCTTC. It translates to CASSLARVVSYNEQFF.

The V and J genes are TRBV25-1 and TRBJ2-5; D remains unclear. The length of the CDR3 is 15 residues. Germline V CDR1 and CDR2: MGHDK, SYGVNS. Trimming cost V 3 bases and J 2 bases, with 13 bases left between them. DNA for the CDR3: TGTGCCAGCAGTGAGTACTCCTCCCTTCAAGAGACCCAGTACTTC. Translated: CASSEYSSLQETQYF.

In its sample, this clone was seen a few times. The chain employs TRBV11-2 and TRBJ1-1; 7 nucleotides align to TRBD1. The CDR3 consists of 15 residues. Trimming removed 0 bases from V and 5 bases from J; junction bases left unmatched: 6. CDR1 and CDR2 from the germline V gene are SGHAT and FQNNGV. CDR3 nucleotide sequence: TGTGCCAGCAGCTTAGATCTGTACAGGGGAACTGAAGCTTTCTTT. It encodes CASSLDLYRGTEAFF.

The rearrangement joins TRBV11-1 to TRBJ2-7; 9 nucleotides line up with TRBD2. V was pared by 3 bases and J by 2 bases, with 2 bases of the junction left unmatched. The CDR3 sequence is 14 residues long. Germline CDR1 is SGHAT and CDR2 is FQDESV (reference sequence). In DNA, the CDR3 is TGTGCCAGCAGCTTTCTAGCGGGGCCCTACGAGCAGTACTTC. Encoded protein: CASSFLAGPYEQYF.